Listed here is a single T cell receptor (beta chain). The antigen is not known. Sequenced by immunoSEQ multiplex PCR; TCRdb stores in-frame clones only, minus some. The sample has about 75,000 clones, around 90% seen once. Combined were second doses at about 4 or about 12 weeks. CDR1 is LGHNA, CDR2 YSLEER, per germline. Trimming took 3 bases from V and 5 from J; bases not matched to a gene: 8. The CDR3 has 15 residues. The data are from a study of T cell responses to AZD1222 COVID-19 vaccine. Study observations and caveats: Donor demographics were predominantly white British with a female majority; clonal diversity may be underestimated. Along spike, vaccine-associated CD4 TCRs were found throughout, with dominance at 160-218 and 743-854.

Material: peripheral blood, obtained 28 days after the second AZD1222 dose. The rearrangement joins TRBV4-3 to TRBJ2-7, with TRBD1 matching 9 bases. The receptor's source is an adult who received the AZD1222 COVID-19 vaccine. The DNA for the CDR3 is TGCGCCAGCAGCCACTCCGGGACAGGGATAGACGAGCAGTACTTC. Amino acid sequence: CASSHSGTGIDEQYF.